A selection of T cell receptor beta chains follows, all from one sample in a study of Ad26.COV2.S vaccination and SARS-CoV-2 variants. Sequencing used immunoSEQ multiplex PCR; TCRdb keeps in-frame clones, though not all of them. Of 400,000 to 500,000 clones in the sample, about 91% were seen once. The material sequenced was peripheral blood, taken in a trial of Ad26.COV2.S vaccine versus placebo. These receptors were collected from a person between 18 and 60 years old who received the Ad26.COV2.S COVID-19 vaccine or a placebo. The CDR3 runs from the conserved cysteine through the conserved F or W. Each record gives: clone size, CDR3 length, V gene, J gene, CDR3 protein. Expanded clones are given a class, and other clones once, few, many or no size at all.

clone size: NA; CDR3 length: 13; V gene: TRBV4-1; J gene: TRBJ2-2; CDR3 protein: CASSQELAGELFF
clone size: once; CDR3 length: 15; V gene: TRBV4-1; J gene: TRBJ1-4; CDR3 protein: CASNQGPGQLEKLFF
clone size: few; CDR3 length: 15; V gene: TRBV4-2; J gene: TRBJ2-1; CDR3 protein: CASSQAVAVYNEQFF
clone size: NA; CDR3 length: 17; V gene: TRBV2; J gene: TRBJ2-6; CDR3 protein: CASQHRDRGSGANVLTF
clone size: NA; CDR3 length: 14; V gene: TRBV9; J gene: TRBJ1-2; CDR3 protein: CASSVDRGRRGYTF
clone size: once; CDR3 length: 13; V gene: TRBV9; J gene: TRBJ2-1; CDR3 protein: CASSGTPNNEQFF
clone size: NA; CDR3 length: 12; V gene: TRBV28; J gene: TRBJ1-6; CDR3 protein: CGGGTGNSPLHF
clone size: NA; CDR3 length: 16; V gene: TRBV5-8; J gene: TRBJ2-3; CDR3 protein: CASNQHPGGSTDTQYF
clone size: few; CDR3 length: 14; V gene: TRBV5-4; J gene: TRBJ2-2; CDR3 protein: CASTRQGNTGELFF
clone size: NA; CDR3 length: 16; V gene: TRBV19; J gene: TRBJ2-3; CDR3 protein: CASSMGLAGVTDTQYF
clone size: NA; CDR3 length: 17; V gene: TRBV28; J gene: TRBJ2-6; CDR3 protein: CASSLFQGLAGANVLTF
clone size: NA; CDR3 length: 16; V gene: TRBV6-5; J gene: TRBJ1-2; CDR3 protein: CASSYSQGWGGYGYTF
clone size: NA; CDR3 length: 14; V gene: TRBV19; J gene: TRBJ1-2; CDR3 protein: CASSSPGLSYGYTF
clone size: NA; CDR3 length: 15; V gene: TRBV6-2/TRBV6-3; J gene: TRBJ2-7; CDR3 protein: CASSYVWTGSGEQYF
clone size: NA; CDR3 length: 15; V gene: TRBV11-2; J gene: TRBJ2-1; CDR3 protein: CASSLGLYGYNEQFF
clone size: NA; CDR3 length: 15; V gene: TRBV7-9; J gene: TRBJ2-1; CDR3 protein: CASSRSGLAYNEQFF
clone size: NA; CDR3 length: 13; V gene: TRBV27; J gene: TRBJ1-1; CDR3 protein: CASSQLMNTEAFF
clone size: NA; CDR3 length: 16; V gene: TRBV19; J gene: TRBJ1-5; CDR3 protein: CASSIAAAYSNQPQHF
clone size: NA; CDR3 length: 17; V gene: TRBV12-5; J gene: TRBJ1-5; CDR3 protein: CASGLNTGIFSNQPQHF
clone size: NA; CDR3 length: 14; V gene: TRBV18; J gene: TRBJ1-1; CDR3 protein: CASFNDRVNTEAFF
clone size: NA; CDR3 length: 16; V gene: TRBV9; J gene: TRBJ2-2; CDR3 protein: CASSVTLAGNTGELFF
clone size: NA; CDR3 length: 13; V gene: TRBV5-6; J gene: TRBJ1-3; CDR3 protein: CASSLGYENTIYF
clone size: few; CDR3 length: 14; V gene: TRBV5-1; J gene: TRBJ2-3; CDR3 protein: CASSKGQATDTQYF
clone size: NA; CDR3 length: 13; V gene: TRBV7-2; J gene: TRBJ2-1; CDR3 protein: CASRGGSYNEQFF
clone size: NA; CDR3 length: 17; V gene: TRBV4-2; J gene: TRBJ1-3; CDR3 protein: CASSQGSPGAYGNTIYF
clone size: NA; CDR3 length: 15; V gene: TRBV7-2; J gene: TRBJ1-5; CDR3 protein: CASSSRRRDNQPQHF
clone size: NA; CDR3 length: 15; V gene: TRBV5-1; J gene: TRBJ2-2; CDR3 protein: CASSLDTGGTGELFF
clone size: NA; CDR3 length: 15; V gene: TRBV7-9; J gene: TRBJ2-7; CDR3 protein: CASSLQGGGSYEQYF
clone size: NA; CDR3 length: 11; V gene: TRBV2; J gene: TRBJ2-1; CDR3 protein: CASWNFNEQFF
clone size: NA; CDR3 length: 17; V gene: TRBV18; J gene: TRBJ1-4; CDR3 protein: CASSLFNLRTENEKLFF
clone size: NA; CDR3 length: 16; V gene: TRBV6-2/TRBV6-3; J gene: TRBJ1-1; CDR3 protein: CASSWQTGGVNTEAFF
clone size: NA; CDR3 length: 15; V gene: TRBV19; J gene: TRBJ2-5; CDR3 protein: CASSYGPRFRETQYF
clone size: NA; CDR3 length: 17; V gene: TRBV4-3; J gene: TRBJ1-4; CDR3 protein: CASSQDWSAASNEKLFF
clone size: NA; CDR3 length: 14; V gene: TRBV19; J gene: TRBJ1-5; CDR3 protein: CASGSQGGNQPQHF
clone size: NA; CDR3 length: 15; V gene: TRBV6-2/TRBV6-3; J gene: TRBJ1-1; CDR3 protein: CASSLRAGYNTEAFF
clone size: NA; CDR3 length: 13; V gene: TRBV7-2; J gene: TRBJ2-1; CDR3 protein: CASSPASYNEQFF
clone size: once; CDR3 length: 16; V gene: TRBV27; J gene: TRBJ2-2; CDR3 protein: CASSLEGRLNTGELFF
clone size: NA; CDR3 length: 15; V gene: TRBV7-2; J gene: TRBJ2-3; CDR3 protein: CASSRITSGWDTQYF
clone size: once; CDR3 length: 14; V gene: TRBV15; J gene: TRBJ2-1; CDR3 protein: CATSPAGWGNEQFF
clone size: NA; CDR3 length: 15; V gene: TRBV6-6; J gene: TRBJ1-1; CDR3 protein: CASISVLSWNTEAFF
clone size: NA; CDR3 length: 15; V gene: TRBV27; J gene: TRBJ2-1; CDR3 protein: CASSLGDRVYNEQFF
clone size: NA; CDR3 length: 17; V gene: TRBV13; J gene: TRBJ2-1; CDR3 protein: CASSATGLAGAYNEQFF
clone size: NA; CDR3 length: 18; V gene: TRBV7-3; J gene: TRBJ2-6; CDR3 protein: CASSSKTVHPSRANVLTF